These 10 T cell receptor beta chains were sequenced from one sample in a study of blood T cell repertoires in COVID-19. Produced via immunoSEQ multiplex PCR; TCRdb's table is partial and in-frame only. The sample includes under 95,000 clones, 82% of them seen just once. Sequenced: peripheral blood. The receptors originated from a man aged 50 to 60 with acute or convalescent COVID-19.

This chain's CDR3 is CASSPLGRRENTEAFF. The CDR3, as DNA: TGTGCCAGCTCACCACTTGGAAGGAGGGAGAACACTGAAGCTTTCTTT. The chain employs TRBV18 and TRBJ1-1; D call uncertain. The germline gives CDR1 KGHSH, CDR2 LQKENI. V was trimmed by 1 base and J by 1 base, leaving 13 bases between them. The CDR3 extends over 16 amino acids.

This chain uses TRBV7-8 with TRBJ1-2; 8 nucleotides match TRBD1. Germline trimming cut 5 bases from V and 2 bases from J; bases unmatched to any gene: 4. Germline CDR1 SGHVS, CDR2 FQNEAQ. The CDR3 sequence is 14 residues long. The CDR3 loop reads CASSTNRGNYGYTF. The CDR3 region has the DNA TGTGCCAGCAGCACTAACAGGGGGAACTATGGCTACACCTTC.

This rearrangement joins TRBV30 to TRBJ1-2, with 9 bases identical to TRBD1. Germline trimming cut 4 bases from V and 4 bases from J; bases unmatched to any gene: 4. In germline, CDR1 is GTSNPN, CDR2 SVGIG (reference sequence). There are 13 residues in the CDR3. The CDR3 nucleotides are TGTGCCTGGACTTCGGACAGGGGCTATGGCTACACCTTC. Amino acid sequence: CAWTSDRGYGYTF.

J is TRBJ1-2 and V is TRBV5-6; 8 nucleotides match TRBD1. The CDR3 totals 13 residues. Trimming at V came to 6 bases and at J to 5 bases, leaving 6 bases not matched to a gene. The V gene's germline CDR1 is SGHDT and CDR2 YYEEEE. The CDR3: CASNSGTGYGYTF. The CDR3 DNA follows: TGTGCCAGCAACTCCGGGACAGGTTATGGCTACACCTTC.

J is TRBJ2-1 and V is TRBV9; 7 bases are a match to TRBD1. The junction had 3 bases not matched to a gene; V was cut back by 1 base and J by 5 bases. This CDR3 spans 14 amino acids. CDR1 SGDLS and CDR2 YYNGEE come from the germline V gene. The CDR3 protein is CASSVKTGNNEQFF. As DNA, the CDR3 is TGTGCCAGCAGCGTAAAGACAGGGAACAATGAGCAGTTCTTC.

V is TRBV11-2 and J is TRBJ1-5; D is ambiguous. Trimming removed 5 bases at V and 0 bases at J, with 8 bases between. The CDR3 runs 14 residues. Germline V lookup: CDR1 SGHAT, CDR2 FQNNGV. CDR3 in DNA: TGTGCCAGCAGCCGAGACAATAGCAATCAGCCCCAGCATTTT. Amino acid sequence: CASSRDNSNQPQHF.

J is TRBJ2-1 and V is TRBV7-3; 8 nucleotides agree with TRBD1. This CDR3 has 15 amino acids. The junction had 15 bases not matched to a gene; V was cut back by 5 bases and J by 12 bases. Germline CDR1 reads SGHTA; CDR2 reads FQGTGA. The CDR3 DNA reads as TGTGCCAGCAGCCCTGGGACAGGAATTAATGAGCGGCAGTTCTTC. Residues: CASSPGTGINERQFF. The whole variable domain, filled in from reference TRBV7-3 and TRBJ2-1, reads GAGVSQTPSNKVTEKGKYVELRCDPISGHTALYWYRQSLGQGPEFLIYFQGTGAADDSGLPNDRFFAVRPEGSVSTLKIQRTERGDSAVYLCASSPGTGINERQFFGPGTRLTVL.

The chain links TRBV28 to TRBJ2-2; TRBD2 matches at 10 bases. CDR1 and CDR2 (germline): MDHEN, SYDVKM. This CDR3 has 15 residues. Unmatched junction bases numbered 2, after V lost 3 bases and J lost 4 bases. CDR3: CASSFLAGATGELFF. The CDR3 DNA follows: TGTGCCAGCAGTTTCCTAGCGGGAGCCACCGGGGAGCTGTTTTTT.

The rearrangement links TRBV5-4 to TRBJ1-2; TRBD1 matches 10 bases. J was trimmed by 2 bases and V by 3 bases; bases with no gene match: 4. This CDR3 is built from 15 residues. The germline CDR1 and CDR2 sequences are SGHNT and YYREEE (reference sequence). The DNA for the CDR3 is TGTGCCAGCAGCTCTGGGGACAGGGGCAACTATGGCTACACCTTC. Translated, it gives CASSSGDRGNYGYTF.

The rearrangement links TRBV5-1 to TRBJ2-5, with TRBD1 matching 8 bases. The CDR3 contains 13 residues. The V segment lost 5 bases and the J segment 5 bases; nucleotides outside the gene matches: 5. Germline V gene data show CDR1 as SGHRS and CDR2 as YFSETQ. The CDR3 DNA is TGCGCCAGCAGTCAGGGGGCGCGTGAGACCCAGTACTTC. Translated, it gives CASSQGARETQYF.